Listed here are 27 T cell receptor beta chains from one sample, sequenced in a study of cytomegalovirus exposure and HLA in healthy donors. With 60 Vbeta and 13 Jbeta primers, the PCR was carried out. TCRdb's table, derived via immunoSEQ multiplex PCR, lists solely in-frame clones and lacks some. The table includes 85,000 to 120,000 clones, around 85% detected once. The sequenced material came from PBMCs. These receptors were taken from a man between 60 and 75 years old in good health and CMV-seronegative.

This chain links TRBV19 with TRBJ1-1; D unresolved. Germline CDR1 LNHDA, CDR2 SQIVND (reference sequence). The CDR3 has 16 residues. V was clipped by 3 bases and J by 2 bases, with 16 bases between them. The CDR3, as DNA: TGTGCCAGTAGTATTCCCCAGGCCATTGGAAACACTGAAGCTTTCTTT. It encodes CASSIPQAIGNTEAFF.

The genes are TRBV19 and TRBJ2-4, with TRBD2 identical over 12 bases. Looked up from germline, CDR1 is LNHDA and CDR2 is SQIVND (reference sequence). V gave up 6 bases and J gave up 9 bases; unmatched junction bases: 6. This CDR3 is built from 14 residues. The CDR3 reads CASSPTSGGAIQYF. The CDR3 nucleotides read TGTGCCAGTAGCCCGACTAGCGGGGGCGCCATTCAGTACTTC.

The chain carries TRBV19 and TRBJ2-5; TRBD2 matches at 9 bases. The ends lost 4 bases at V and 5 bases at J; junction bases unmatched: 5. From germline, CDR1 is LNHDA and CDR2 SQIVND (reference sequence). CDR3 length equals 14 residues. The CDR3 here is CASSRGTSWETQYF. CDR3 coding DNA: TGTGCCAGTAGTAGGGGGACTAGCTGGGAGACCCAGTACTTC.

This clone was picked up one time. The chain has TRBV5-5 and TRBJ2-3; 7 bases are a match to TRBD2. The CDR3 spans 17 residues. Germline V lookup: CDR1 SGHKS, CDR2 YYEKEE (reference sequence). V shed 3 bases, J shed 0 bases, and the junction held 10 bases outside the gene matches. CDR3 protein: CASSWGGKGTSTDTQYF. CDR3 in DNA: TGTGCCAGCAGCTGGGGAGGGAAAGGGACCAGCACAGATACGCAGTATTTT.

This chain links TRBV7-2 with TRBJ2-1, with D perhaps matching TRBD2 (6 bases). From germline, CDR1 is SGHTA and CDR2 FQGNSA. V lost 5 bases and J 4 bases, leaving 15 bases between the germline ends. The CDR3 length is 15 residues. Here the CDR3 DNA reads TGTGCCAGCAGCCGAGATAGCGGTACTTACAATGAGCAGTTCTTC. It codes for CASSRDSGTYNEQFF.

There are a few counts of this clone. At the DNA level, this CDR3 is encoded by other sequences in the same sample as well. This rearrangement joins TRBV7-2 to TRBJ2-3; tentative D call: TRBD2 (7 bases). V lost 0 bases and J 6 bases, leaving 13 bases between the germline ends. Germline lookup yields CDR1 SGHTA and CDR2 FQGNSA. This CDR3 spans 15 amino acids. The CDR3 DNA is TGTGCCAGCAGCTTAGCGGGGGGGCCATCGGATACGCAGTATTTT. This translates into CASSLAGGPSDTQYF.

The chain employs TRBV5-6 and TRBJ1-6, with TRBD1 matching over 8 bases. Germline trimming cut 7 bases from V and 8 bases from J; bases unmatched to any gene: 8. Looked up from germline, CDR1 is SGHDT and CDR2 is YYEEEE. CDR3 size: 14 residues. The CDR3 loop reads CASRQGTLDSPLHF. In nucleotides, the CDR3 is TGTGCCAGCCGACAGGGGACGTTGGATTCACCCCTCCACTTT.

The gene calls are TRBV7-9 and TRBJ2-3; tentatively, D is TRBD2 (6 bases). With 5 bases removed from V and 9 bases from J, the gap between germline ends came to 18 bases. CDR1 is SEHNR and CDR2 is FQNEAQ in the germline V gene (reference sequence). The CDR3 spans 14 residues. In DNA, the CDR3 is TGTGCCAGCAGCGACGGGAGCCCTCCATGGACGCAGTATTTT. Its translation is CASSDGSPPWTQYF.

This chain joins TRBV7-3 and TRBJ2-2; the D gene is possibly TRBD2 (6 bases). The V end lost 7 bases, the J end lost 5 bases, and 14 bases lay between the germline ends. There are 14 residues in the CDR3. The germline CDR1 and CDR2 sequences are SGHTA and FQGTGA. Here the CDR3 reads CASTLNAGTGELFF. Here the CDR3 DNA reads TGTGCCAGCACCCTTAACGCGGGGACCGGGGAGCTGTTTTTT.

With respect to this clone: A read error is likely, as this CDR3 ends without the conserved phenylalanine or tryptophan. The limits of the CDR3 on the DNA are not certain, so only TCRdb's listed CDR3 is given. CDR3 loop: CASSFPGVAVVL. The V and J genes are TRBV7-2 and TRBJ2-7; TRBD2 is the table's D call, not checked against the DNA. Per germline, CDR1 SGHTA and CDR2 FQGNSA. The CDR3 is 12 residues long, counting both termini.

The V gene is TRBV5-1, the J gene TRBJ2-5, with 8 bases lining up with TRBD2. Germline trimming cut 1 base from V and 4 bases from J; bases unmatched to any gene: 15. CDR3 size: 18 residues. Per the germline V gene, CDR1 is SGHRS and CDR2 is YFSETQ. DNA for the CDR3: TGCGCCAGCAGCTTGATGCGGGTGGGGACTAGTGCCATAGAGACCCAGTACTTC. Translated: CASSLMRVGTSAIETQYF. The full variable domain, with the rest looked up from reference TRBV5-1 and TRBJ2-5, is KAGVTQTPRYLIKTRGQQVTLSCSPISGHRSVSWYQQTPGQGLQFLFEYFSETQRNKGNFPGRFSGRQFSNSRSEMNVSTLELGDSALYLCASSLMRVGTSAIETQYFGPGTRLLVL.

The chain combines TRBV2 with TRBJ2-7; TRBD2 agrees at 9 bases. This CDR3 is 14 amino acids long. The germline gives CDR1 SNHLY, CDR2 FYNNEI. The V gene end was trimmed by 6 bases and the J gene end by 4 bases; junction bases not matched to a gene: 7. The DNA of the CDR3 is TGTGCCAGCAGAAAGCGGGGGGCCAATTACGAGCAGTACGTC. Its translation: CASRKRGANYEQYV.

This clone is a singleton in its sample. The V call is TRBV28, the J call TRBJ2-7; 9 bases are shared with TRBD2. The ends lost 4 bases at V and 2 bases at J; junction bases unmatched: 9. The CDR3 sequence is 16 residues long. Looked up from germline, CDR1 is MDHEN and CDR2 is SYDVKM. CDR3 sequence reads: CASSSISGGTPYEQYV. In nucleotides, the CDR3 is TGTGCCAGCAGTTCTATTAGCGGGGGAACCCCCTACGAGCAGTACGTC.

J is TRBJ1-4 and V is TRBV30, with D possibly being TRBD1 (5 bases). With 2 bases removed from V and 7 bases from J, the gap between germline ends came to 14 bases. CDR1 and CDR2 (germline): GTSNPN, SVGIG (reference sequence). The CDR3 runs 14 residues. Written as DNA, the CDR3 is TGTGCCTGGAGTATGCTGACAGTGGGTGAAAAACTGTTTTTT. This codes for CAWSMLTVGEKLFF.

This chain uses TRBV6-1 with TRBJ2-2, with D maybe TRBD1 (5 bases). V was trimmed by 7 bases and J by 4 bases, leaving 13 bases between them. This CDR3 contains 14 residues. Germline V gives CDR1 MNHNS, CDR2 SASEGT. The CDR3: CASKVGPGTGELFF. The CDR3 DNA follows: TGTGCCAGCAAAGTGGGGCCGGGCACCGGGGAGCTGTTTTTT.

With regard to this clone: Within the sample, other DNA sequences also encode this same CDR3. V gene TRBV7-2 combines with J gene TRBJ2-2, with TRBD1 matching 7 bases. There are 15 residues in the CDR3. Trimming at V came to 1 base and at J to 1 base, leaving 0 bases not matched to a gene. Germline CDR1 reads SGHTA; CDR2 reads FQGNSA. The CDR3 spells CASSLGTGNTGELFF. CDR3 DNA: TGTGCCAGCAGCTTAGGGACAGGGAACACCGGGGAGCTGTTTTTT.

This clone was seen only a few times. The V and J genes are TRBV4-2 and TRBJ2-3, with 9 bases that match TRBD2. The CDR3 covers 15 residues. From germline, CDR1 is LGHNA and CDR2 YNFKEQ. J lost 2 bases, V lost 3 bases, and 3 bases had no gene match. The CDR3 DNA reads TGTGCCAGCAGCCAGGTAGCGGGGGACACAGATACGCAGTATTTT. Translation: CASSQVAGDTDTQYF.

Only one count was recorded for this clone. The chain couples TRBV11-2 to TRBJ1-6; D perhaps matches TRBD1 (6 bases). Germline assignment: CDR1 SGHAT and CDR2 FQNNGV. Trimming left V 5 bases short and J 2 bases short, with 13 bases between. There are 16 residues in the CDR3. The CDR3 DNA reads TGTGCCAGCAGCCTCAGGGGTATCACCTATAATTCACCCCTCCACTTT. Residues: CASSLRGITYNSPLHF.

CDR3 sequence: CASSPQEVNTEAFF. The DNA of the CDR3 is TGTGCCAGCTCACCACAGGAGGTGAACACTGAAGCTTTCTTT. The chain couples TRBV18 to TRBJ1-1; D is undetermined. The CDR3 loop spans 14 amino acids. V was clipped by 1 base and J by 0 bases, with 6 bases between them. CDR1 is KGHSH and CDR2 is LQKENI in the germline V gene.

This chain uses TRBV7-9 with TRBJ1-5; tentative D call: TRBD1 (5 bases). V was trimmed by 0 bases and J by 3 bases, leaving 12 bases between them. Germline loops: CDR1 SEHNR, CDR2 FQNEAQ (reference sequence). CDR3 length: 16 amino acids. CDR3 sequence (DNA): TGTGCCAGCAGCTTAGCGGGGGGACGGGACAATCAGCCCCAGCATTTT. As protein: CASSLAGGRDNQPQHF.

The chain couples TRBV2 to TRBJ1-2, with D possibly matching TRBD1 (6 bases). The CDR3 length is 14 residues. Germline CDR1 is SNHLY and CDR2 is FYNNEI. V was pared by 6 bases and J by 4 bases, with 15 bases between. The CDR3 nucleotides read TGTGCCAGCAGCCCCCCAGGGGTTGGCTATGGCTACACCTTC. Protein product: CASSPPGVGYGYTF.

This chain joins TRBV7-5 and TRBJ2-7; the table's D call of TRBD1 was not tested on the DNA. TRBV7-5 is a pseudogene. This CDR3 region has 17 residues. The CDR3 is CARSLVGGTGDPYEQYF. DNA of the CDR3: TGTGCCAGAAGCTTAGTAGGGGGGACAGGGGACCCCTACGAGCAGTACTTC.

The gene calls are TRBV11-2 and TRBJ1-6; D perhaps matches TRBD1 (6 bases). The ends were cut back, 5 bases at V and 2 bases at J, with 16 bases in the middle. The CDR3 consists of 17 residues. Germline values: CDR1 SGHAT, CDR2 FQNNGV. The CDR3 DNA reads TGTGCCAGCAGCCCGCCTCGAGGGGGGGCCTATAATTCACCCCTCCACTTT. Encoded protein: CASSPPRGGAYNSPLHF.

This chain links TRBV5-1 with TRBJ2-3, with D perhaps TRBD2 (5 bases). CDR3 size: 15 residues. V lost 0 bases and J 0 bases, leaving 8 bases between the germline ends. Germline V gives CDR1 SGHRS, CDR2 YFSETQ. The CDR3 region has the DNA TGCGCCAGCAGCTTGGGACTACTGAGCACAGATACGCAGTATTTT. Translation gives CASSLGLLSTDTQYF.

V and J are TRBV5-6 and TRBJ2-7; D gene unclear. The germline gives CDR1 SGHDT, CDR2 YYEEEE. The V and J ends lost 3 bases and 3 bases respectively, with 4 bases between them. The CDR3 loop spans 11 amino acids. CDR3 residues: CASSYNYEQYF. For the CDR3, the DNA is TGTGCCAGCAGCTACAACTACGAGCAGTACTTC.

The chain links TRBV27 to TRBJ1-3, with TRBD1 matching 7 bases. V trimming: 6 bases; J trimming: 7 bases; junction bases outside the gene matches: 9. CDR1 and CDR2 (germline): MNHEY, SMNVEV (reference sequence). The CDR3 covers 14 residues. CDR3 amino acids: CASRKWDRDNTIYF. Here the CDR3 DNA reads TGTGCCAGCAGAAAGTGGGACAGAGATAACACCATATATTTT.

This chain joins TRBV9 and TRBJ2-2, with TRBD2 matching 10 bases. The V gene end was trimmed by 2 bases and the J gene end by 5 bases; junction bases not matched to a gene: 3. Germline-derived CDR1 and CDR2 are SGDLS and YYNGEE. The CDR3 is made up of 15 amino acids. In nucleotides, the CDR3 is TGTGCCAGCAGCGTTCGGACTAGCGGTACCGGGGAGCTGTTTTTT. This translates into CASSVRTSGTGELFF.